The TCR beta chain described here comes from a study of radiation and T cells in renal cell carcinoma. Trimming shortened V by 0 bases and J by 6 bases, and 12 bases separated the two germline ends. Germline values: CDR1 SGDLS, CDR2 YYNGEE. This CDR3 is 15 amino acids long. The data were produced by immunoSEQ multiplex PCR, yet TCRdb's version contains in-frame clones alone and is incomplete. The table records 15,000 to 20,000 clones, roughly 50% of them present only once. Findings and limits, study-wide: From baseline, blood top tumor clonotypes peaked at 2 weeks post-radiation. Dominant CDR3 motifs occupied more repertoire in irradiated than control tumors. Without pretreatment biopsies, baseline tumor clonotype presence was undetermined.

On this clone itself: Its specificity is not known.

Indicated treatment: 15 Gy SBRT to primary tumor, nephrectomy 4 weeks later. The patient's renal cell carcinoma had clear cell pathology. The origin of this receptor is a woman in her sixties or seventies with renal cell carcinoma. The sequenced sample was tumor tissue, obtained from a patient whose treatment included radiotherapy and nephrectomy. The V gene is TRBV9, the J gene TRBJ1-4; tentatively, D is TRBD1 (5 bases). CDR3 nucleotides: TGTGCCAGCAGCGTAGGAGGAGGGGACCATGAAAAACTGTTTTTT. Encoded protein: CASSVGGGDHEKLFF.